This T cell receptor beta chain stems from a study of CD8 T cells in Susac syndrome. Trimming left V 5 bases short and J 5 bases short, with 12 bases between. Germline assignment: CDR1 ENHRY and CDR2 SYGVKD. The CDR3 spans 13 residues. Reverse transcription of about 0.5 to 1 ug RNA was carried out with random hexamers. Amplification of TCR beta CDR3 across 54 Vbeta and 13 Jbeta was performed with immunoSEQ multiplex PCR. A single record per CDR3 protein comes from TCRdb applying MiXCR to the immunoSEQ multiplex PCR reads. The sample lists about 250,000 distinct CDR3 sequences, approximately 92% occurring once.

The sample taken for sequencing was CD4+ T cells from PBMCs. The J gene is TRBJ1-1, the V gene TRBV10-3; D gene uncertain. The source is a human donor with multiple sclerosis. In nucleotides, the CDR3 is TGTGCCATCAGTAGGACCAGTGAAACTGAAGCTTTCTTT. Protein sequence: CAISRTSETEAFF.